The 21 T cell receptor beta chains reported below all come from one sample, sequenced in a study of T cell responses to AZD1222 COVID-19 vaccine. Here immunoSEQ multiplex PCR was the method, and the copy in TCRdb shows in-frame clones only, minus some. This repertoire shows tens of thousands of clones, 80% to 90% found once; its top ten account for 9.5% to 11%. This sample comprised peripheral blood, obtained 28 days after the second AZD1222 dose. Receptors were obtained from an adult who received the AZD1222 COVID-19 vaccine.

This clone was counted between two and nine times. The chain links TRBV5-8 to TRBJ1-1; D is possibly TRBD1 (5 bases). Trimming stripped 4 bases from V and 1 base from J, with 11 bases between. The CDR3 runs 14 residues. Germline CDR1 SGHTS, CDR2 YDEGEE. The CDR3 protein is CASSPRTPNTEAFF. The DNA of the CDR3 is TGTGCCAGCAGCCCCAGGACACCGAACACTGAAGCTTTCTTT. Together with reference TRBV5-8 and TRBJ1-1, the CDR3 gives the full variable domain: EAGVTQSPTHLIKTRGQQATLRCSPISGHTSVYWYQQALGLGLQFLLWYDEGEERNRGNFPPRFSGRQFPNYSSELNVNALELEDSALYLCASSPRTPNTEAFFGQGTRLTVV.

The chain combines TRBV7-6 with TRBJ1-3; D unclear. CDR1 is SGHVS and CDR2 is FNYEAQ in the germline V gene. Trimming stripped 0 bases from V and 4 bases from J, with 19 bases between. The CDR3 runs to 18 residues. As DNA, the CDR3 is TGTGCCAGCAGCTTAGCGGTTCAGATGGGGTCAAAAGGAAACACCATATATTTT. This translates into CASSLAVQMGSKGNTIYF.

The chain is built from TRBV11-2 and TRBJ2-7; D may be TRBD1 or TRBD2 (5 bases each). The CDR3 has 14 residues. Trimming shortened V by 5 bases and J by 5 bases, and 16 bases separated the two germline ends. Germline V gene data show CDR1 as SGHAT and CDR2 as FQNNGV. As DNA, the CDR3 is TGTGCCAGCAGCCCCGGGACCTCTCCGGACGAGCAGTACTTC. Its translation is CASSPGTSPDEQYF.

The chain has TRBV28 and TRBJ2-1; D is unresolved. V was trimmed by 4 bases and J by 7 bases, leaving 14 bases between them. The CDR3 loop spans 14 amino acids. Germline V lookup: CDR1 MDHEN, CDR2 SYDVKM. The CDR3 loop is CASSSLSIKNEQFF. CDR3 nucleotide sequence: TGTGCCAGCAGTTCCTTGAGTATAAAGAATGAGCAGTTCTTC.

The chain combines TRBV28 with TRBJ2-3; D might be TRBD1 (5 bases). Germline V gene sequence: CDR1 MDHEN, CDR2 SYDVKM. The CDR3 sequence is 15 residues long. Trimming shortened V by 5 bases and J by 2 bases, and 14 bases separated the two germline ends. CDR3 sequence reads: CASSPRGGHTDTQYF. DNA of the CDR3: TGTGCCAGCAGTCCAAGGGGCGGACACACAGATACGCAGTATTTT. Based on the CDR3 plus reference TRBV28 and TRBJ2-3, the full variable domain is DVKVTQSSRYLVKRTGEKVFLECVQDMDHENMFWYRQDPGLGLRLIYFSYDVKMKEKGDIPEGYSVSREKKERFSLILESASTNQTSMYLCASSPRGGHTDTQYFGPGTRLTVL.

The CDR3 nucleotides are TGTGCCAGCAGCCAAAGCCGTACGGGGGCAGGCGGGGAGCTGTTTTTT. Translated, it gives CASSQSRTGAGGELFF. The rearrangement joins TRBV3-1 (or the pseudogene TRBV3-2) to TRBJ2-2; possibly TRBD1 or TRBD2 for D (6 bases each). Looked up from germline, CDR1 is LGHDT and CDR2 is YNNKEL (reference sequence). Trimming cost V 2 bases and J 7 bases, with 17 bases left between them. The CDR3 has 16 amino acids.

The V and J genes are TRBV29-1 and TRBJ2-1; TRBD1 or TRBD2 may be the D gene (5 bases each). Germline values: CDR1 SQVTM, CDR2 ANQGSEA. V gave up 6 bases and J gave up 3 bases, with 18 bases separating them. The CDR3 spans 15 residues. CDR3 DNA: TGCAGCGTCACTCGGTCCGGGACGAACTACAATGAGCAGTTCTTC. Amino acid sequence: CSVTRSGTNYNEQFF.

V usage is TRBV5-1 and J usage is TRBJ2-1, with TRBD2 identical over 8 bases. Trimming at V came to 2 bases and at J to 7 bases, leaving 8 bases not matched to a gene. CDR3 length equals 15 residues. Germline CDR1 reads SGHRS; CDR2 reads YFSETQ. The CDR3 DNA is TGCGCCAGCAGCTTTATTACTAGCGGTGGTAATGAGCAGTTCTTC. It is translated as CASSFITSGGNEQFF.

This clone was counted only a few times. The gene calls are TRBV12-3 or TRBV12-4 and TRBJ2-1; D is undetermined. The CDR3 is 12 amino acids. V lost 6 bases and J 5 bases, leaving 8 bases between the germline ends. The CDR3: CASSRTDNEQFF. As DNA, the CDR3 is TGTGCCAGCAGCCGAACCGACAATGAGCAGTTCTTC.

The chain carries TRBV18 and TRBJ1-4; 7 bases map to TRBD1. The V and J ends lost 3 bases and 7 bases, in that order; junction bases with no gene match: 8. CDR1 is KGHSH and CDR2 is LQKENI in the germline V gene. The length of the CDR3 is 15 residues. The CDR3 loop is CASSPSGTVREKLFF. Written as DNA, the CDR3 is TGTGCCAGCTCACCCTCCGGGACAGTCCGTGAAAAACTGTTTTTT.

This clone was seen a single time. The CDR3 sequence is CASSPVGGRPEAFF. CDR3 coding DNA: TGTGCCAGCAGCCCCGTGGGGGGGCGACCTGAAGCTTTCTTT. The gene calls are TRBV7-2 and TRBJ1-1, with a weak D call TRBD1 (6 bases). The CDR3 spans 14 residues. Trimming took 5 bases from V and 6 from J, leaving 16 bases between them. Germline V CDR1 and CDR2: SGHTA, FQGNSA.

This rearrangement joins TRBV9 to TRBJ2-7; D might be TRBD1 or TRBD2, each matching 5 bases. Germline CDR1 reads SGDLS; CDR2 reads YYNGEE. This CDR3 contains 13 residues. V was clipped by 3 bases and J by 7 bases, with 14 bases between them. The DNA for the CDR3 is TGTGCCAGCAGCGGTTCGATTGGGACGGAGCAGTACTTC. As protein: CASSGSIGTEQYF.

V usage is TRBV2 and J usage is TRBJ1-6, with D unresolved. The CDR3 contains 13 residues. Trimming cost V 2 bases and J 7 bases, with 6 bases left between them. Germline lookup yields CDR1 SNHLY and CDR2 FYNNEI. The CDR3 DNA is TGTGCCAGCAGTGAAATGGGGAATTCACCCCTCCACTTT. It translates to CASSEMGNSPLHF.

The J gene is TRBJ1-6, the V gene TRBV30; D uncertain. The V and J ends lost 4 bases and 7 bases respectively, with 11 bases between them. The germline V gene has CDR1 GTSNPN and CDR2 SVGIG (reference sequence). CDR3 length equals 13 residues. The CDR3 DNA sequence: TGTGCCTGGACCCGGAACAGAAATTCACCCCTCCACTTT. This sequence encodes CAWTRNRNSPLHF.

The chain has TRBV19 and TRBJ2-7; D not certain. Trimming stripped 5 bases from V and 3 bases from J, with 11 bases between. This CDR3 region has 13 residues. CDR1 is LNHDA, CDR2 SQIVND, per germline (reference sequence). CDR3 DNA sequence: TGTGCCAGTAGTCCTCAGAAAGGCTACGAGCAGTACTTC. It codes for CASSPQKGYEQYF.

The rearrangement uses TRBV5-5 and TRBJ1-1; 9 bases are a match to TRBD1. Per germline, CDR1 SGHKS and CDR2 YYEKEE (reference sequence). V lost 2 bases to trimming and J lost 1 base; unmatched junction nucleotides: 6. The length of the CDR3 is 16 residues. The chain's CDR3 is CASSFEPGQGNTEAFF. The CDR3 DNA reads TGTGCCAGCAGCTTTGAACCGGGACAGGGGAACACTGAAGCTTTCTTT.

This sequence joins TRBV10-3 and TRBJ2-7; possible D gene TRBD1, 5 bases. CDR3 size: 13 residues. Looked up from germline, CDR1 is ENHRY and CDR2 is SYGVKD. Trimming removed 7 bases at V and 1 base at J, with 11 bases between. The DNA for the CDR3 is TGTGCCATCAAGGGGCCAATTTCCTACGAGCAGTACTTC. Protein product: CAIKGPISYEQYF.

The chain links TRBV5-4 to TRBJ1-2; no firm D call. CDR1 is SGHNT, CDR2 YYREEE, per germline (reference sequence). Trimming pared 2 bases from V and 8 bases from J, leaving 7 bases between. The CDR3 length is 11 residues. The CDR3 nucleotides read TGTGCCAGCAGCTTTGACGAGGGCTACACCTTC. It yields the protein CASSFDEGYTF.

The chain uses TRBV19 and TRBJ1-4; D remains ambiguous. The CDR3 runs 16 residues. V dropped 5 bases and J dropped 0 bases, with 13 bases sitting between them. In germline, CDR1 is LNHDA, CDR2 SQIVND (reference sequence). CDR3 sequence: CASSETRLATNEKLFF. In DNA, the CDR3 is TGTGCCAGTAGTGAGACCCGACTGGCAACTAATGAAAAACTGTTTTTT.

This clone was seen once. The chain is built from TRBV14 and TRBJ1-3; possible D gene TRBD1, 6 bases. CDR3 length: 15 amino acids. V was shortened by 5 bases and J by 4 bases, with 15 bases between the two germline ends. Per the germline V gene, CDR1 is SGHDN and CDR2 is FVKESK. CDR3 region: CASSRGGDSGNTIYF. Written as DNA, the CDR3 is TGTGCCAGCAGCAGGGGGGGCGACTCCGGAAACACCATATATTTT.

This clone appeared once. The V and J genes are TRBV30 and TRBJ1-2; no firm D call. The CDR3 contains 12 residues. V was trimmed by 3 bases and J by 5 bases, leaving 10 bases between them. Germline V CDR1 and CDR2: GTSNPN, SVGIG (reference sequence). In DNA form, the CDR3 reads TGTGCCTGGAGGGCAGGAGGTTATGGCTACACCTTC. This gives the protein CAWRAGGYGYTF.